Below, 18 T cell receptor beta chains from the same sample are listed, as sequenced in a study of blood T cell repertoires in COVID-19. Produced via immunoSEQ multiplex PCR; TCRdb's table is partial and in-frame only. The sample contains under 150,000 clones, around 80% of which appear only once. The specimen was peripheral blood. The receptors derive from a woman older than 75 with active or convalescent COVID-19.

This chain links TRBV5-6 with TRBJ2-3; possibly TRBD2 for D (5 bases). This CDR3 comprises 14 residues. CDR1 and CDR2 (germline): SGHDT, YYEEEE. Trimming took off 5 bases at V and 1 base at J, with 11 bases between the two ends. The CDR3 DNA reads TGTGCCAGCAGTCCGGGATGGGGCACAGATACGCAGTATTTT. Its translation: CASSPGWGTDTQYF.

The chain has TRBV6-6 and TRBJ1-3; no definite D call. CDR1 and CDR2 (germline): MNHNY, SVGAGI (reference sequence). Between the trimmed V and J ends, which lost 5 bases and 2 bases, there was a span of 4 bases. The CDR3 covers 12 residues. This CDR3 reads CASSPTGNTIYF. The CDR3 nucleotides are TGTGCCAGCAGTCCTACTGGAAACACCATATATTTT.

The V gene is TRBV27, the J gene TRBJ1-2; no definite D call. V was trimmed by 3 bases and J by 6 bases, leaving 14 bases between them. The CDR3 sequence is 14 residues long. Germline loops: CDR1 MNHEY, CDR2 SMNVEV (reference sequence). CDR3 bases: TGTGCCAGCAGTTTCGGGAGAAGCGCAGATGGCTACACCTTC. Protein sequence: CASSFGRSADGYTF.

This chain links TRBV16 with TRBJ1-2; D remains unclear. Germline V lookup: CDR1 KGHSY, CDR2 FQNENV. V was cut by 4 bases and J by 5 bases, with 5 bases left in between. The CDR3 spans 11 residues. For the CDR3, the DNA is TGTGCCAGCAGCCGTCAATATGGCTACACCTTC. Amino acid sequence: CASSRQYGYTF. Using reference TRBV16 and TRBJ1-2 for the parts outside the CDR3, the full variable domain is GEEVAQTPKHLVRGEGQKAKLYCAPIKGHSYVFWYQQVLKNEFKFLISFQNENVFDETGMPKERFSAKCLPNSPCSLEIQATKLEDSAVYFCASSRQYGYTFGSGTRLTVV.

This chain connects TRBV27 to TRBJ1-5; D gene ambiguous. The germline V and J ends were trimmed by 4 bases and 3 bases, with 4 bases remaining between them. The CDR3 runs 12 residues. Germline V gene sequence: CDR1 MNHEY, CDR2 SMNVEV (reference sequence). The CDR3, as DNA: TGTGCCAGCAGTTCCCTCAATCAGCCCCAGCATTTT. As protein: CASSSLNQPQHF.

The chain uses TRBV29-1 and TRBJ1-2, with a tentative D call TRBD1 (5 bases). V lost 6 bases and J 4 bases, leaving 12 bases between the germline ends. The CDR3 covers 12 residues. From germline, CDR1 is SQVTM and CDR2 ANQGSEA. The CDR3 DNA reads TGCAGCGTATTGACCGACAGCTATGGCTACACCTTC. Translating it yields CSVLTDSYGYTF.

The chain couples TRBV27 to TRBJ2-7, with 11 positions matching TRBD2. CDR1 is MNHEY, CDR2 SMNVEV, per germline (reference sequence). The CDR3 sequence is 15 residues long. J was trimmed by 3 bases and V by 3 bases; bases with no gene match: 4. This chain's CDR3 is CASSFFGTSGYEQYF. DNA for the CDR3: TGTGCCAGCAGTTTTTTCGGGACTAGCGGCTACGAGCAGTACTTC.

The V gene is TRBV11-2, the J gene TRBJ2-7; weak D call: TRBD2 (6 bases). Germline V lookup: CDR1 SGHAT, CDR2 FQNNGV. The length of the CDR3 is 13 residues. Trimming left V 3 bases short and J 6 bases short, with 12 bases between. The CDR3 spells CASSFLEAGEQYF. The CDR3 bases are TGTGCCAGCAGCTTTTTAGAAGCGGGCGAGCAGTACTTC.

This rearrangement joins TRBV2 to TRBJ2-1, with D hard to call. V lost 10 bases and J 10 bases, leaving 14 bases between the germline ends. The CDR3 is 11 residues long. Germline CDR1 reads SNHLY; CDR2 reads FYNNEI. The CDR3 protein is CATFLVSEQFF. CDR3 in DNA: TGTGCCACCTTTCTCGTTTCCGAGCAGTTCTTC.

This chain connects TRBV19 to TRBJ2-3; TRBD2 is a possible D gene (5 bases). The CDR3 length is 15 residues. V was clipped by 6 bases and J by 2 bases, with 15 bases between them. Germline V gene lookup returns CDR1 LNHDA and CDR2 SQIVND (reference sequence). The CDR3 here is CASRPPGKHTDTQYF. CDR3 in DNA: TGTGCCAGTAGGCCCCCGGGAAAGCACACAGATACGCAGTATTTT. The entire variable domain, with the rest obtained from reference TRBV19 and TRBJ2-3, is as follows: DGGITQSPKYLFRKEGQNVTLSCEQNLNHDAMYWYRQDPGQGLRLIYYSQIVNDFQKGDIAEGYSVSREKKESFPLTVTSAQKNPTAFYLCASRPPGKHTDTQYFGPGTRLTVL.

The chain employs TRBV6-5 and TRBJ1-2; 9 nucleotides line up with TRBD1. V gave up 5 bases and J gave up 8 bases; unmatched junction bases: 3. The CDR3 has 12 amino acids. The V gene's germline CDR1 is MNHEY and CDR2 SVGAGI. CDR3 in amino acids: CASSRTGDGYTF. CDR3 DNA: TGTGCCAGCAGTCGGACAGGGGACGGCTACACCTTC.

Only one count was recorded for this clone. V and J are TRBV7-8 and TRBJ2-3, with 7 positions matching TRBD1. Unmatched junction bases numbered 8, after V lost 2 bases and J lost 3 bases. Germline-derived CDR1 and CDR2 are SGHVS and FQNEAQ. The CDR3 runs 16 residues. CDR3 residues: CASSLIPDRDTDTQYF. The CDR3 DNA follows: TGTGCCAGCAGCTTAATCCCCGACAGGGATACAGATACGCAGTATTTT.

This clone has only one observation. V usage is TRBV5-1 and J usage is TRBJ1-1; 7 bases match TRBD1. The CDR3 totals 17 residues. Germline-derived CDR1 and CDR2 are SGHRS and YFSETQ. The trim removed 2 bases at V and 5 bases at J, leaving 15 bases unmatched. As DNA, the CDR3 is TGCGCCAGCAGCTTCGCCCGGGACAGTCGTGAAGGAACTGAAGCTTTCTTT. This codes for CASSFARDSREGTEAFF.

Here the CDR3 DNA reads TGTGCCAGCAGCTTATCCGGGATTGAGGGCTACACCTTC. Amino acids: CASSLSGIEGYTF. J is TRBJ1-2 and V is TRBV7-2; D remains ambiguous. The CDR3 has 13 residues. In germline, CDR1 is SGHTA, CDR2 FQGNSA. V was cut by 2 bases and J by 8 bases, with 12 bases left in between.

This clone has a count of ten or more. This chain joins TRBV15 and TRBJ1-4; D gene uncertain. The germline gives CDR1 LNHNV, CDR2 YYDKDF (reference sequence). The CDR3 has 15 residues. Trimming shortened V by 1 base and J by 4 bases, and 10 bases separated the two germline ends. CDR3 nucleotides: TGTGCCACCAGCAGAGGGACTGGGATTAATGAAAAACTGTTTTTT. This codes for CATSRGTGINEKLFF.

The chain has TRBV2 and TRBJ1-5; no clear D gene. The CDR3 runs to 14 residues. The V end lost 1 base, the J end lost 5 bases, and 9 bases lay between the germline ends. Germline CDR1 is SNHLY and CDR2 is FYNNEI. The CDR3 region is CASSEGQVDQPQHF. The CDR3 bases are TGTGCCAGCAGTGAAGGCCAGGTAGATCAGCCCCAGCATTTT.

The CDR3 spells CASSRRRTDTQYF. In DNA form, the CDR3 reads TGTGCCAGCAGCCGGAGGAGGACAGATACGCAGTATTTT. The rearrangement links TRBV5-6 to TRBJ2-3; TRBD2 might be the D (5 bases). CDR3 length equals 13 residues. Germline V gene data show CDR1 as SGHDT and CDR2 as YYEEEE. The V gene lost 4 bases and the J gene lost 3 bases, with 9 bases spanning the gap.

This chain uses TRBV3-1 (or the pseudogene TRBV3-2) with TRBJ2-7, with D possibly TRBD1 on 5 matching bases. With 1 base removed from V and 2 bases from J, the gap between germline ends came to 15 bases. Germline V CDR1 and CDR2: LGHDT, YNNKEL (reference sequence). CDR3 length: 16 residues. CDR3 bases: TGTGCCAGCAGCCAAGGAGACAGACTTGTGGCCTACGAGCAGTACTTC. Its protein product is CASSQGDRLVAYEQYF.